The next 5 T cell receptor beta chains were all read from a single sample in a study of Tregs in tolerant kidney transplant recipients. This table comes from immunoSEQ multiplex PCR, and its TCRdb copy is limited to in-frame clones, with some not included. The data hold 85,000 to 95,000 clones, with over 85% observed a single time. The specimen sequenced was CD8+ T cells from blood. The source is a human donor in good health.

The chain has TRBV5-6 and TRBJ2-7; 9 bases align to TRBD2. Germline CDR1 reads SGHDT; CDR2 reads YYEEEE. The CDR3 spans 15 residues. Losses at the gene ends were 4 bases for V and 5 bases for J; bases not matched to a gene: 10. CDR3 DNA: TGTGCCAGCAGCGCCCGCGCTAGCGGGGTGCACGAGCAGTACTTC. It yields the protein CASSARASGVHEQYF.

The V call is TRBV5-6, the J call TRBJ2-1; TRBD2 is a possible D gene (6 bases). Trimming removed 2 bases from V and 1 base from J, with 16 bases in between. Germline V CDR1 and CDR2: SGHDT, YYEEEE. The CDR3 contains 17 residues. This CDR3 is CASSLGGQPLSYNEQFF. Here the CDR3 DNA reads TGTGCCAGCAGCTTAGGAGGGCAGCCCCTTTCCTACAATGAGCAGTTCTTC.

V usage is TRBV11-2 and J usage is TRBJ2-2; D remains unclear. V was pared by 2 bases and J by 6 bases, with 1 base between. The CDR3 spans 11 residues. CDR1 is SGHAT, CDR2 FQNNGV, per germline. The DNA for the CDR3 is TGTGCCAGCAGCTTACCCGGGGAGCTGTTTTTT. Its translation: CASSLPGELFF.

The rearrangement joins TRBV5-1 to TRBJ2-7; no definite D call. The CDR3 runs 11 residues. V lost 3 bases and J 4 bases, leaving 5 bases between the germline ends. CDR1 and CDR2 (germline): SGHRS, YFSETQ. In DNA, the CDR3 is TGCGCCAGCAGCTCCACTTACGAGCAGTACTTC. Encoded protein: CASSSTYEQYF.

This clone was seen only once. The J gene is TRBJ2-6, the V gene TRBV4-2, with D possibly TRBD2 on 5 matching bases. V was pared by 1 base and J by 2 bases, with 6 bases between. The CDR3 is made up of 15 amino acids. CDR1 is LGHNA, CDR2 YNFKEQ, per germline. CDR3 sequence: CASSQAGTGANVLTF. CDR3 bases: TGTGCCAGCAGCCAAGCGGGGACTGGGGCCAACGTCCTGACTTTC.